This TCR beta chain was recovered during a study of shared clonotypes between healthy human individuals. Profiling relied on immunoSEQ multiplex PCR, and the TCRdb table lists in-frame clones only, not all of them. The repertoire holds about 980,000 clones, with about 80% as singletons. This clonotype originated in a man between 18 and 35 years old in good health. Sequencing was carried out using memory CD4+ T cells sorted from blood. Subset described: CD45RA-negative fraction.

The chain's CDR3 is CASSHPAGPDTQYF. In nucleotides, the CDR3 is TGTGCCAGCAGCCACCCGGCGGGTCCCGATACGCAGTATTTT. V usage is TRBV7-2 and J usage is TRBJ2-3, with a weak D call TRBD2 (5 bases). CDR3 size: 14 residues. Trimming removed 5 bases at V and 6 bases at J, with 15 bases between. Germline V gives CDR1 SGHTA, CDR2 FQGNSA.